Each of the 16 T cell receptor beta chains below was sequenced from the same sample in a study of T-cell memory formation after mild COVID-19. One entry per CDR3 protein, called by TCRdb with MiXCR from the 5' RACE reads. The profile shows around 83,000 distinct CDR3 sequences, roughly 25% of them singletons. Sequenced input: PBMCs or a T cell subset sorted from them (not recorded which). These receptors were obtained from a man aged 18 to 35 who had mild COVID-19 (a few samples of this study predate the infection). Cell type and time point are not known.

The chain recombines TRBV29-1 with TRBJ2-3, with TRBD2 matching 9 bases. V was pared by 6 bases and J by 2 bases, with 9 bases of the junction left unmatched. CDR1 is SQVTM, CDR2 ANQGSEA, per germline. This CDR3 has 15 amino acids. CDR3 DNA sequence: TGCAGCGTCGTCCCAATAGCGGGGGACACAGATACGCAGTATTTT. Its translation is CSVVPIAGDTDTQYF.

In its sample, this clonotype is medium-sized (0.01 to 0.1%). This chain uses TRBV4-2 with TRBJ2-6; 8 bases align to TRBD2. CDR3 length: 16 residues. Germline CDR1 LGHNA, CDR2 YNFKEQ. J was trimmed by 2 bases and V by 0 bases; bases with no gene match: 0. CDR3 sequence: CASSQEAGAGANVLTF. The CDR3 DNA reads TGTGCCAGCAGCCAAGAAGCGGGGGCTGGGGCCAACGTCCTGACTTTC.

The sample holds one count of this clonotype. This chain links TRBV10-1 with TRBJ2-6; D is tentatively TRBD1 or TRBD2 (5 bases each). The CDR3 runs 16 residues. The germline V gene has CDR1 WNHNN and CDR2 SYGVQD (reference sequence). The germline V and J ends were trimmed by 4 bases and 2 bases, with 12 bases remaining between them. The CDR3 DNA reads TGCGCCAGCAGTGGACAGTGGAGGACTGGGGCCAACGTCCTGACTTTC. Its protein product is CASSGQWRTGANVLTF.

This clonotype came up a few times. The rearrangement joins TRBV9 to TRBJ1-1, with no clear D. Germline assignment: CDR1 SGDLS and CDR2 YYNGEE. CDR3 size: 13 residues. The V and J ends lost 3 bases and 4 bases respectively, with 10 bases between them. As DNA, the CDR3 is TGTGCCAGCAGCGCCGGTCAAGGCACTGAAGCTTTCTTT. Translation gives CASSAGQGTEAFF.

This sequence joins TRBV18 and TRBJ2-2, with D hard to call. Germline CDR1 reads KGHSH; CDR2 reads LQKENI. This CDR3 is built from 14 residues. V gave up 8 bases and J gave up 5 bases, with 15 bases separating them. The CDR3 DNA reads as TGTGCCAGCGCCTCCGCTTGGGTAACCGGGGAGCTGTTTTTT. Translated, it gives CASASAWVTGELFF.

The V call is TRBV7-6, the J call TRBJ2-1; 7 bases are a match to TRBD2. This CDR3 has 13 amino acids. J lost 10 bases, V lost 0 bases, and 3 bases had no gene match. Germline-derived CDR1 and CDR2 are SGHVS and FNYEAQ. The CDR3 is CASSLAGTIEQFF. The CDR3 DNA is TGTGCCAGCAGCTTAGCAGGGACTATAGAGCAGTTCTTC.

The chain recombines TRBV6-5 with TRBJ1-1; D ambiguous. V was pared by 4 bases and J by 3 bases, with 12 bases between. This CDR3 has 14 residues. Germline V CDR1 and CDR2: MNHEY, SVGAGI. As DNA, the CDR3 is TGTGCCAGCAGTTCACCTCTCGCGGACACTGAAGCTTTCTTT. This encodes CASSSPLADTEAFF.

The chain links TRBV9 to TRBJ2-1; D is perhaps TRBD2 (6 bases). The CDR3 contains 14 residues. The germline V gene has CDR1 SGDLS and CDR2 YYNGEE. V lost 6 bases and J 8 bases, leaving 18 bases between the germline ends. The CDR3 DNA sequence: TGTGCCAGCACTGCGCGGGGCACCAGGGATGAGCAGTTCTTC. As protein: CASTARGTRDEQFF. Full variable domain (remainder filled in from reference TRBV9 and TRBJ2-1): DSGVTQTPKHLITATGQRVTLRCSPRSGDLSVYWYQQSLDQGLQFLIQYYNGEERAKGNILERFSAQQFPDLHSELNLSSLELGDSALYFCASTARGTRDEQFFGPGTRLTVL.

The CDR3 DNA reads TGTGCCAGCAGTCCCATCACAATAGCCGACACAGATACGCAGTATTTT. Encoded protein: CASSPITIADTDTQYF. The V and J genes are TRBV6-2 or TRBV6-3 and TRBJ2-3; D gene ambiguous. V lost 5 bases to trimming and J lost 2 bases, with 17 bases between them. The germline V gene has CDR1 MNHEY and CDR2 SVGEGT. The CDR3 length is 16 residues.

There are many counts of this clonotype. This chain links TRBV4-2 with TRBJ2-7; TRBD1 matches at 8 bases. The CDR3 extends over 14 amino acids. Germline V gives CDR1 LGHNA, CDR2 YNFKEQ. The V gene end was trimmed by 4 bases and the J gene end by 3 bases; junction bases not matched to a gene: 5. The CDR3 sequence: CASSPGQGDYEQYF. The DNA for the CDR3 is TGTGCCAGCAGCCCCGGACAGGGAGACTACGAGCAGTACTTC.

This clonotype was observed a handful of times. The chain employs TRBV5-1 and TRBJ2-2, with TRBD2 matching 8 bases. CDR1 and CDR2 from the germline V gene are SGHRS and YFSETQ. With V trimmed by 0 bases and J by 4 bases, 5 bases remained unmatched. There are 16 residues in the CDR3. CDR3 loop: CASSLASGGLTGELFF. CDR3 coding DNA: TGCGCCAGCAGCTTGGCCAGCGGGGGACTCACCGGGGAGCTGTTTTTT.

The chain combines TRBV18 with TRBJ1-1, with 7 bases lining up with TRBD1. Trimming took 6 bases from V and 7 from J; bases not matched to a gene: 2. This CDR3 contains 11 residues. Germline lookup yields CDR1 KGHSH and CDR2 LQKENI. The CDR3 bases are TGTGCCAGCTCCGACAGGGTTGAAGCTTTCTTT. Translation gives CASSDRVEAFF.

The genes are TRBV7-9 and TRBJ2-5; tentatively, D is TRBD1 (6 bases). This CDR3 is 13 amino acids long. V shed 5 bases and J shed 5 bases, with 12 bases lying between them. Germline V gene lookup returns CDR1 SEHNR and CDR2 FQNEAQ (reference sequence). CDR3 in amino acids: CASSPRGSETQYF. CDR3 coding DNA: TGTGCCAGCAGCCCCAGGGGATCGGAGACCCAGTACTTC.

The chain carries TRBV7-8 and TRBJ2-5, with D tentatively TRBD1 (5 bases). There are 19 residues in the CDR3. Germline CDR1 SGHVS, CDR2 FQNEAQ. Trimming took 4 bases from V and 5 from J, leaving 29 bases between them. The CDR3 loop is CASSSTPEVGRPGYETQYF. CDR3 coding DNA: TGTGCCAGCAGCTCCACCCCTGAGGTGGGGCGACCCGGTTACGAGACCCAGTACTTC. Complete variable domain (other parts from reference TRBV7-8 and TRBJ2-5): GAGVSQSPRYKVAKRGQDVALRCDPISGHVSLFWYQQALGQGPEFLTYFQNEAQLDKSGLPSDRFFAERPEGSVSTLKIQRTQQEDSAVYLCASSSTPEVGRPGYETQYFGPGTRLLVL.

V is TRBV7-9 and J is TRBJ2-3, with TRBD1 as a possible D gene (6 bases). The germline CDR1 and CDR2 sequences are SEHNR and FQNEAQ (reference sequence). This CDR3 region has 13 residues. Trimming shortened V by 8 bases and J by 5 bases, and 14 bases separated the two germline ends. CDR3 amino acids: CASGLGAGDTQYF. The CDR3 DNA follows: TGTGCCAGCGGTTTGGGGGCGGGAGATACGCAGTATTTT.

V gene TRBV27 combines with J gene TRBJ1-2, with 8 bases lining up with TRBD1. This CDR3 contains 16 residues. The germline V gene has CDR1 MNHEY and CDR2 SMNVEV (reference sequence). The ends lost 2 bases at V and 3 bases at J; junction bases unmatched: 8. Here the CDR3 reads CASSLRQGFIYYGYTF. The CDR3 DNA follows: TGTGCCAGCAGTTTAAGACAGGGGTTTATCTACTATGGCTACACCTTC.